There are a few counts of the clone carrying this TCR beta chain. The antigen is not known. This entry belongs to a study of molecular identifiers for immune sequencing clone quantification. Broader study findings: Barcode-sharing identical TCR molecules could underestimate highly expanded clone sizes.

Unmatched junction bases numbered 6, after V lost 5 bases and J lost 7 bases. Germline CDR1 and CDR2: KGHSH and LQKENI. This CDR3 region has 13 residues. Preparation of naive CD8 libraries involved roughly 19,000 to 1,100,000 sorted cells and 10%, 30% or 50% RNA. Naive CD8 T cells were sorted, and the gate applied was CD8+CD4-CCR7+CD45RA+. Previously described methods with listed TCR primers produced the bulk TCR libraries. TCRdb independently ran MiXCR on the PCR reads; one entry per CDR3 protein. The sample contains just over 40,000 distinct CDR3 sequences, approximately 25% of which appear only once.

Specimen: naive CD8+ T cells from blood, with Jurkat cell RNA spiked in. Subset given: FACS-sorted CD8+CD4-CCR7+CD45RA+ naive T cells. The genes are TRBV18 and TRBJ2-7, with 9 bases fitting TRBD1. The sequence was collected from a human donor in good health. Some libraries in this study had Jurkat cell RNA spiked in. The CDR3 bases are TGTGCCAGCTCAGGGGACAGGGCGTCTGAGCAGTACTTC. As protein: CASSGDRASEQYF.